This T cell receptor beta chain was observed in a study of T cells in tuberculosis (dated by TCRdb to the late 2010s). Regarding the study in general: To characterize T cells specific for the mycobacterial lipid antigen glucose monomycolate (GMM), the study used CD1B tetramers together with high-throughput TCR immunosequencing. IGRA-negative adolescents, IGRA-positive adolescents with latent tuberculosis and adults with active tuberculosis, some ten per group, were compared in a South African clinical cohort.

The study at large found these results: Clinical samples were selected based on which cryopreserved specimens were available, and the active tuberculosis cases were adults whereas the controls were adolescents. Shorter CDR3-alpha lengths in active tuberculosis patients partly drove the smaller NN-distances, and the TCR-beta difference was not statistically significant. A classifier using the diverse GMM-specific repertoire reached just over 85% accuracy (AUROC about 0.9), compared with approximately 73% accuracy using GEM motif frequencies. Compared with IGRA-negative controls, TCR-alpha repertoires from active tuberculosis had smaller mean NN-distances to GMM-specific TCRs, which suggests clonal expansion of these TCRs.

At study entry, adolescents were screened for latent tuberculosis infection by tuberculin skin test and QuantiFERON-TB GOLD In-Tube IGRA. Unsorted cryopreserved PBMC were immunosequenced, covering on average around 100,000 T cells per clinical donor. Eleven high schools in the Worcester region of the Western Cape, South Africa, served as enrollment sites for adolescents aged 12 to 18 years. Roughly ten M. tuberculosis-infected and around 10 uninfected adolescents were selected with matching for age and sex. For the adolescents, PBMC were isolated by density centrifugation from freshly drawn heparinized blood and then cryopreserved. The CDR3 sequence holds 17 residues, the cysteine and phenylalanine included. Left in the record is the CDR3 DNA by itself, 51 bases read in frame from the first base. Clipping removes 1 base from V and 1 base from J, with 7 as the unmatched junction base count. CDR1 and CDR2, looked up from the germline V gene (reference sequence), are MNHEY and SMNVEV.

Of note for this clone: This receptor's antigen is unknown. The input lacks base qualities; no much larger clone sits a single base away.

The immunoSEQ multiplex PCR assay was used to generate TCR libraries, with TCR-beta and/or TCR-alpha/delta assays applied to each sample. The Illumina high-throughput platform was used to sequence the amplified TCR libraries. Processing in the source paper ran as follows. Clustering and dimensionality reduction were performed using pairwise TCRdist distances among GMM-specific receptors from ex vivo sorted or in vitro expanded T cells. Each clinical repertoire received a mean NN-distance score, defined as the average TCRdist to the nearest 10% of tetramer-positive reference sequences. GEM TCR motif frequency was calculated as the fraction of unique TCRs that matched known GEM sequences in V/J usage and CDR3 length. Linear discriminant analysis with leave-one-out cross-validation, implemented in scikit-learn, was used to classify active tuberculosis. TCRdb re-hosts the immuneACCESS table, in-frame sequences only. Its copies lack some clones; in the studies checked, an unresolved V gene accounts for under half of them, and the cause for the rest is not known. V and J calls and clone size come straight from that table; D and trimming were deduced from the DNA. Present in this sample are fewer than 35,000 clones, roughly 95% of which were seen just once. Under 2.5% of the sample goes to the ten largest clones.

The rearrangement joined TRBV27 to TRBJ1-1; 9 central nucleotides agree with TRBD1. The sample comprised PBMCs. The clonotype originates from a donor between 10 and 35 years old with latent tuberculosis or without tuberculosis infection. The CDR3 here reads CASSLFATGGRNTEAFF. The DNA reads as follows: TGTGCCAGCAGTTTATTTGCGACAGGGGGGAGGAACACTGAAGCTTTCTTT.